Sequencing of this T cell receptor beta chain was carried out in a study of molecular identifiers for immune sequencing clone quantification. Whole-study results and caveats: In naive cells, clones above 20 RNA copies held under 1% of molecules, whereas in effector cells they held over 98%. Shared barcodes on identical TCR molecules could underestimate the sizes of highly expanded clones.

This clonotype was seen many times. Its target is unknown. Germline lookup yields CDR1 LGHNA and CDR2 YSLEER. Trimming removed 3 bases from V and 1 base from J, with 9 bases in between. There are 14 residues in the CDR3. TCRdb used MiXCR to reprocess the PCR reads, holding one entry per CDR3 protein. The data contain roughly 300,000 distinct CDR3 sequences, 24% of them singletons. The chain is built from TRBV4-3 and TRBJ1-1; D is undetermined. The specimen was naive CD8+ T cells from blood, with Jurkat cell RNA spiked in. Described subset: FACS-sorted CD8+CD4-CCR7+CD45RA+ naive T cells. This receptor was identified in a human donor in good health. Some libraries in this study had Jurkat cell RNA spiked in. DNA for the CDR3: TGCGCCAGCAGCCAGAAAGGGTCGAACACTGAAGCTTTCTTT. Its protein is CASSQKGSNTEAFF.